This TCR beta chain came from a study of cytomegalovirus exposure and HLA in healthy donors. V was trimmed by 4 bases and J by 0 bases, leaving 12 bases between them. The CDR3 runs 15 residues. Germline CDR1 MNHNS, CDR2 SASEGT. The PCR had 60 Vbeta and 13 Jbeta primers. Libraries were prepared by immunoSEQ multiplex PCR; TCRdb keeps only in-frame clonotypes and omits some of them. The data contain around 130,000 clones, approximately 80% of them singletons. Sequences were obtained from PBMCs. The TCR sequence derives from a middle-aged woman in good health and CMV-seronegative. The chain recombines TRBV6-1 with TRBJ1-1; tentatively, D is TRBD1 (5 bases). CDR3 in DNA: TGTGCCAGCAGTGTTCCGGGACTTATGAACACTGAAGCTTTCTTT. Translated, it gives CASSVPGLMNTEAFF.